The clone carrying this TCR beta chain was detected only a few times. The CDR3 length is 13 residues. CDR1 is DFQATT and CDR2 is SNEGSKA in the germline V gene (reference sequence). V was clipped by 2 bases and J by 3 bases, with 8 bases between them. MiXCR, run by TCRdb on the PCR reads, gives a single entry per CDR3 protein. The table includes roughly 79,000 distinct CDR3 sequences, around 50% detected once. This sample was taken from a study of CDR3 diversity in severe acne. The TCR was taken from a male donor with severe acne vulgaris. The sample taken for sequencing was blood. The chain is built from TRBV20-1 and TRBJ1-5; D gene ambiguous. CDR3 DNA: TGCAGTGCTAGATCCGACCTCAATCAGCCCCAGCATTTT. Its protein product is CSARSDLNQPQHF.